Below, 4 T cell receptor beta chains from the same sample are listed, as sequenced in a study of regulatory T cells in long-lasting Graves disease. The time point: newly diagnosed GD, antithyroid drugs for less than 3 months. RNA from PBMCs was the source of the TCR library. For TCR beta, libraries came from iRepertoire HTBI primers and Arm-PCR of CDR3 regions. In TCRdb, the multiplex PCR reads were re-called with MiXCR into one record per CDR3 protein. The data contain over 350,000 distinct CDR3 sequences, around 16% of them singletons. These data also formed part of another study, on T cells in Graves' hyperthyroidism and ophthalmopathy.

The sequencing used peripheral blood mononuclear cells (PBMCs), collected at new diagnosis, from a patient treated with antithyroid drugs. Receptor source: a woman in her forties with Graves disease.

The CDR3 reads CASSEGGALSTDTQYF. For the CDR3, the DNA is TGTGCCAGCAGTGAAGGGGGGGCGCTCAGCACAGATACGCAGTATTTT. The rearrangement links TRBV6-1 to TRBJ2-3; D possibly uses TRBD1 or TRBD2 (6 bases each). CDR1 and CDR2 (germline): MNHNS, SASEGT. V was shortened by 1 base and J by 0 bases, with 11 bases between the two germline ends. The CDR3 totals 16 residues.

This clonotype was observed at least ten times. CDR3 loop: CASSPRGQGRTGNQPQHF. In DNA, the CDR3 is TGTGCCAGCTCACCAAGGGGACAGGGAAGGACAGGCAATCAGCCCCAGCATTTT. This chain uses TRBV18 with TRBJ1-5; 9 bases are shared with TRBD1. Germline CDR1 reads KGHSH; CDR2 reads LQKENI. The CDR3 extends over 18 amino acids. The V gene end was trimmed by 2 bases and the J gene end by 2 bases; junction bases not matched to a gene: 10. The entire variable domain, with the rest obtained from reference TRBV18 and TRBJ1-5, is as follows: NAGVMQNPRHLVRRRGQEARLRCSPMKGHSHVYWYRQLPEEGLKFMVYLQKENIIDESGMPKERFSAEFPKEGPSILRIQQVVRGDSAAYFCASSPRGQGRTGNQPQHFGDGTRLSIL.

This clonotype turned up a few times. The rearrangement links TRBV5-5 to TRBJ1-1, with 10 positions matching TRBD1. The CDR3 runs 15 residues. CDR1 is SGHKS, CDR2 YYEKEE, per germline (reference sequence). V trimming: 2 bases; J trimming: 11 bases; junction bases outside the gene matches: 12. The CDR3 coding sequence is TGTGCCAGCAGCTTAACTCGACAGGGGGCTCTGTGTGCTTTCTTT. Translated, it gives CASSLTRQGALCAFF. The full variable domain, completed using reference TRBV5-5 and TRBJ1-1, is DAGVTQSPTHLIKTRGQQVTLRCSPISGHKSVSWYQQVLGQGPQFIFQYYEKEERGRGNFPDRFSARQFPNYSSELNVNALLLGDSALYLCASSLTRQGALCAFFGQGTRLTVV.

This clonotype was picked up many times. The chain has TRBV2 and TRBJ1-5; 9 nucleotides match TRBD1. Trimming removed 2 bases from V and 6 bases from J; junction bases left unmatched: 8. The CDR3 runs to 16 residues. Germline V gene data show CDR1 as SNHLY and CDR2 as FYNNEI. This CDR3 is CASSESATGGGQPQHF. The DNA of the CDR3 is TGTGCCAGCAGTGAATCGGCGACAGGGGGAGGTCAGCCCCAGCATTTT.